Below, 32 T cell receptor beta chains from the same sample are listed, as sequenced in a study of OX40 agonist ivuxolimab in advanced cancers. Sequencing was performed with immunoSEQ multiplex PCR; in TCRdb, only in-frame clones are kept and a portion is missing. The sample carries some 45,000 clones, 70% to 85% recorded once. Sequenced here: CD4+ or CD8+ T cells sorted from blood, sampled in a trial of the OX40 agonist ivuxolimab. The receptors come from an adult with an advanced solid tumor such as melanoma, head and neck, liver or kidney cancer.

The gene calls are TRBV4-3 and TRBJ1-2; the D gene is possibly TRBD1 (6 bases). There are 16 residues in the CDR3. Trimming took 0 bases from V and 6 from J, leaving 17 bases between them. The germline V gene has CDR1 LGHNA and CDR2 YSLEER. The DNA of the CDR3 is TGCGCCAGCAGCCAAGATCGGGCAGGGGTTCTGGATGGCTACACCTTC. Translating it yields CASSQDRAGVLDGYTF.

This clone showed up just once. The chain carries TRBV11-2 and TRBJ2-7; D possibly matches TRBD1 or TRBD2 (5 bases each). The CDR3 length is 14 residues. The germline CDR1 and CDR2 sequences are SGHAT and FQNNGV. Trimming cost V 4 bases and J 0 bases, with 10 bases left between them. CDR3 DNA sequence: TGTGCCAGCAGCTCCCGGGACGGCTCCTACGAGCAGTACTTC. Protein sequence: CASSSRDGSYEQYF. Combining the CDR3 with reference TRBV11-2 and TRBJ2-7 gives the whole variable domain EAGVAQSPRYKIIEKRQSVAFWCNPISGHATLYWYQQILGQGPKLLIQFQNNGVVDDSQLPKDRFSAERLKGVDSTLKIQPAKLEDSAVYLCASSSRDGSYEQYFGPGTRLTVT.

The chain couples TRBV19 to TRBJ2-1; weak D call: TRBD2 (7 bases). The germline V gene has CDR1 LNHDA and CDR2 SQIVND (reference sequence). Between the trimmed V and J ends, which lost 2 bases and 4 bases, there was a span of 15 bases. The CDR3 has 16 amino acids. The CDR3 loop reads CASSIQWGGPYNEQFF. The CDR3 DNA sequence: TGTGCCAGTAGTATACAATGGGGGGGCCCTTACAATGAGCAGTTCTTC.

This chain links TRBV7-6 with TRBJ2-5; 10 bases agree with TRBD2. The germline V gene has CDR1 SGHVS and CDR2 FNYEAQ. The CDR3 extends over 15 amino acids. The V gene end was trimmed by 8 bases and the J gene end by 1 base; junction bases not matched to a gene: 7. The CDR3 loop reads CASGLAGGAQETQYF. The CDR3 nucleotides are TGTGCCAGCGGGTTAGCGGGAGGAGCCCAAGAGACCCAGTACTTC.

V and J are TRBV14 and TRBJ1-1, with D unclear. The CDR3 has 13 residues. The V end was cut by 4 bases, the J end by 5 bases, with 11 bases between. From germline, CDR1 is SGHDN and CDR2 FVKESK. This CDR3 reads CASSPGSRTEAFF. The DNA of the CDR3 is TGTGCCAGCAGCCCCGGATCGAGGACTGAAGCTTTCTTT. The whole variable domain, filled in from reference TRBV14 and TRBJ1-1, reads EAGVTQFPSHSVIEKGQTVTLRCDPISGHDNLYWYRRVMGKEIKFLLHFVKESKQDESGMPNNRFLAERTGGTYSTLKVQPAELEDSGVYFCASSPGSRTEAFFGQGTRLTVV.

The gene calls are TRBV14 and TRBJ2-2; the match to TRBD2 covers 9 bases. The CDR3 has 18 residues. Trimming took 0 bases from V and 3 from J; bases not matched to a gene: 8. Germline-derived CDR1 and CDR2 are SGHDN and FVKESK. The CDR3 coding sequence is TGTGCCAGCAGCCAAGAAGGTCTAGCGGGGCCCCACACCGGGGAGCTGTTTTTT. Translated: CASSQEGLAGPHTGELFF.

This clone appeared once. The J gene is TRBJ1-5, the V gene TRBV11-2, with unresolved D. V lost 6 bases and J lost 0, with 12 bases in between. Germline V gene lookup returns CDR1 SGHAT and CDR2 FQNNGV. The CDR3 runs to 15 residues. The CDR3: CASSPNRYSNQPQHF. CDR3 bases: TGTGCCAGCAGTCCGAACCGTTATAGCAATCAGCCCCAGCATTTT.

This clone was found once. The chain uses TRBV30 and TRBJ2-2, with 11 bases matching TRBD2. With 7 bases clipped from V and 5 bases from J, the junction kept 18 bases outside the gene matches. Germline V gene lookup returns CDR1 GTSNPN and CDR2 SVGIG (reference sequence). The CDR3 length is 18 residues. The CDR3 DNA follows: TGTGCCTACAGACTAGCGGGAAAGTCTGGGGTCGGGACCGGGGAGCTGTTTTTT. Translated: CAYRLAGKSGVGTGELFF.

This chain joins TRBV18 and TRBJ2-1, with D uncertain. Trimming shortened V by 5 bases and J by 2 bases, and 10 bases separated the two germline ends. Germline loops: CDR1 KGHSH, CDR2 LQKENI. CDR3 length equals 14 residues. The DNA for the CDR3 is TGTGCCAGCTCATCCCAGGCCGCCTACAATGAGCAGTTCTTC. The encoded protein is CASSSQAAYNEQFF.

The chain joins TRBV7-6 to TRBJ2-2; 8 bases agree with TRBD1. Germline loops: CDR1 SGHVS, CDR2 FNYEAQ. Losses at the gene ends were 4 bases for V and 4 bases for J; bases not matched to a gene: 11. The CDR3 is 17 amino acids. CDR3 in DNA: TGTGCCAGCAGCTATCCTGACAGGGGAGATAGCACCGGGGAGCTGTTTTTT. The encoded protein is CASSYPDRGDSTGELFF.

The rearrangement joins TRBV9 to TRBJ2-1; no definite D call. The CDR3 has 12 amino acids. Trimming shortened V by 1 base and J by 7 bases, and 6 bases separated the two germline ends. Germline V gene data show CDR1 as SGDLS and CDR2 as YYNGEE. In DNA, the CDR3 is TGTGCCAGCAGCGTATTTGGGAATGAGCAGTTCTTC. Translated, it gives CASSVFGNEQFF.

The V gene is TRBV11-3, the J gene TRBJ2-6, with D perhaps matching TRBD2 (6 bases). Germline V lookup: CDR1 SGHNT, CDR2 YENEEA. The CDR3 runs 17 residues. V was shortened by 5 bases and J by 4 bases, with 18 bases between the two germline ends. The CDR3 protein is CASSPGSGVGGANVLTF. In nucleotides, the CDR3 is TGTGCCAGCAGCCCCGGATCGGGGGTTGGGGGGGCCAACGTCCTGACTTTC.

V usage is TRBV11-2 and J usage is TRBJ1-4, with D tentatively TRBD1 (5 bases). The V end lost 0 bases, the J end lost 8 bases, and 13 bases lay between the germline ends. CDR1 and CDR2 (germline): SGHAT, FQNNGV. The CDR3 is 15 amino acids. The CDR3 reads CASSLESGVGEKLFF. In nucleotides, the CDR3 is TGTGCCAGCAGCTTAGAGTCGGGGGTAGGCGAAAAACTGTTTTTT.

The V and J genes are TRBV27 and TRBJ2-3; 7 bases map to TRBD1. Germline V gene data show CDR1 as MNHEY and CDR2 as SMNVEV (reference sequence). With 5 bases clipped from V and 8 bases from J, the junction kept 13 bases outside the gene matches. CDR3 length: 15 amino acids. The DNA for the CDR3 is TGTGCCAGCAGTCCAGAACAGGGGTCTCTGGGTACGCAGTATTTT. Protein product: CASSPEQGSLGTQYF.

The V gene is TRBV9, the J gene TRBJ2-7; 7 bases are shared with TRBD1. The CDR3 is 14 amino acids. The ends lost 3 bases at V and 1 base at J; junction bases unmatched: 4. In germline, CDR1 is SGDLS, CDR2 YYNGEE. The CDR3 reads CASSAGQVSYEQYF. CDR3 nucleotide sequence: TGTGCCAGCAGCGCCGGACAGGTATCCTACGAGCAGTACTTC.

V gene TRBV30 combines with J gene TRBJ1-4, with D perhaps matching TRBD1 (6 bases). Germline values: CDR1 GTSNPN, CDR2 SVGIG (reference sequence). V was pared by 5 bases and J by 6 bases, with 10 bases between. This CDR3 spans 12 amino acids. The CDR3: CAWEGGDEKLFF. CDR3 DNA sequence: TGTGCCTGGGAAGGGGGAGATGAAAAACTGTTTTTT. The full variable domain, its missing parts supplied by reference TRBV30 and TRBJ1-4, is SQTIHQWPATLVQPVGSPLSLECTVEGTSNPNLYWYRQAAGRGLQLLFYSVGIGQISSEVPQNLSASRPQDRQFILSSKKLLLSDSGFYLCAWEGGDEKLFFGSGTQLSVL.

The chain links TRBV4-1 to TRBJ2-7; D uncertain. Germline V gene data show CDR1 as MGHRA and CDR2 as YSYEKL. This CDR3 comprises 11 residues. Between the trimmed V and J ends, which lost 7 bases and 7 bases, there was a span of 11 bases. The CDR3 DNA is TGCGCCAGCAACAGATCTGGAGAGCAGTACTTC. Translated: CASNRSGEQYF.

The V call is TRBV7-2, the J call TRBJ2-5, with unresolved D. Trimming removed 6 bases at V and 4 bases at J, with 6 bases between. Germline V lookup: CDR1 SGHTA, CDR2 FQGNSA. The CDR3 runs to 11 residues. CDR3 loop: CASSFRETQYF. In nucleotides, the CDR3 is TGTGCCAGCAGTTTCCGAGAGACCCAGTACTTC.

The gene calls are TRBV5-4 and TRBJ2-6; 11 nucleotides agree with TRBD1. Germline loops: CDR1 SGHNT, CDR2 YYREEE (reference sequence). Trimming cost V 4 bases and J 0 bases; bases outside gene matches: 0. The CDR3 is made up of 16 amino acids. The CDR3 DNA sequence: TGTGCCAGCAGCGGGACAGGGGGCTCTGGGGCCAACGTCCTGACTTTC. This sequence encodes CASSGTGGSGANVLTF.

The chain joins TRBV25-1 to TRBJ2-3; D may be TRBD1 (6 bases). Trimming removed 3 bases at V and 2 bases at J, with 9 bases between. This CDR3 region has 14 residues. Looked up from germline, CDR1 is MGHDK and CDR2 is SYGVNS. Here the CDR3 reads CASSDLGATDTQYF. For the CDR3, the DNA is TGTGCCAGCAGTGACCTGGGGGCCACAGATACGCAGTATTTT.

This clone was picked up a small number of times. The chain couples TRBV14 to TRBJ2-1, with D tentatively TRBD1 (6 bases). Per the germline V gene, CDR1 is SGHDN and CDR2 is FVKESK. The V end lost 4 bases, the J end lost 2 bases, and 21 bases lay between the germline ends. The CDR3 is made up of 18 amino acids. CDR3 sequence (DNA): TGTGCCAGCAGCCGATTAAAAATGACAGGATCCCCCTACAATGAGCAGTTCTTC. The encoded protein is CASSRLKMTGSPYNEQFF.

The gene calls are TRBV2 and TRBJ2-7; 12 nucleotides match TRBD2. The CDR3 contains 15 residues. CDR1 is SNHLY, CDR2 FYNNEI, per germline. Trimming cost V 2 bases and J 4 bases; bases outside gene matches: 3. CDR3 sequence reads: CASSELAGGPYEQYF. DNA for the CDR3: TGTGCCAGCAGTGAACTAGCGGGGGGGCCGTACGAGCAGTACTTC.

The chain uses TRBV14 and TRBJ2-3, with TRBD1 matching 11 bases. Per the germline V gene, CDR1 is SGHDN and CDR2 is FVKESK. There are 17 residues in the CDR3. The junction had 7 bases not matched to a gene; V was cut back by 0 bases and J by 5 bases. The CDR3, as DNA: TGTGCCAGCAGCCAAGAACCAGGACAGGGGGCTCTAGATACGCAGTATTTT. Translating it yields CASSQEPGQGALDTQYF.

The chain employs TRBV27 and TRBJ1-2; D remains unclear. The CDR3 is 13 amino acids. V dropped 2 bases and J dropped 4 bases, with 8 bases sitting between them. Germline loops: CDR1 MNHEY, CDR2 SMNVEV (reference sequence). CDR3 amino acids: CASSLASGYGYTF. The CDR3 nucleotides read TGTGCCAGCAGTTTAGCCTCCGGCTATGGCTACACCTTC.

This clone was observed once. V is TRBV27 and J is TRBJ1-4; tentatively, D is TRBD1 (5 bases). CDR1 is MNHEY and CDR2 is SMNVEV in the germline V gene (reference sequence). The length of the CDR3 is 15 residues. Trimming removed 2 bases from V and 6 bases from J, with 13 bases in between. Here the CDR3 DNA reads TGTGCCAGCAGTTTAGGAGGGCAGGGTTATGAAAAACTGTTTTTT. It codes for CASSLGGQGYEKLFF.

The V call is TRBV27, the J call TRBJ1-1; D is possibly TRBD1 (6 bases). The CDR3 spans 14 residues. Trimming pared 11 bases from V and 0 bases from J, leaving 16 bases between. Germline CDR1 is MNHEY and CDR2 is SMNVEV (reference sequence). For the CDR3, the DNA is TGTGCCTCCAGGGGATGGAGGATGAACACTGAAGCTTTCTTT. Encoded protein: CASRGWRMNTEAFF.

This clone was seen a single time. This chain connects TRBV25-1 to TRBJ1-6; no definite D call. Trimming stripped 4 bases from V and 7 bases from J, with 14 bases between. Germline V gene data show CDR1 as MGHDK and CDR2 as SYGVNS. The CDR3 is 15 residues long. The CDR3 here is CASSALQSTNSPLHF. Written as DNA, the CDR3 is TGTGCCAGCAGTGCCCTACAGAGCACCAATTCACCCCTCCACTTT.

This chain joins TRBV5-4 and TRBJ2-5; 10 nucleotides align to TRBD2. From germline, CDR1 is SGHNT and CDR2 YYREEE (reference sequence). The CDR3 covers 15 residues. Trimming at V came to 2 bases and at J to 1 base, leaving 2 bases not matched to a gene. This CDR3 reads CASSFGLAVQETQYF. The CDR3 DNA follows: TGTGCCAGCAGCTTCGGACTAGCGGTCCAAGAGACCCAGTACTTC.

The V call is TRBV4-1, the J call TRBJ2-3; weak D call: TRBD1 (5 bases). The CDR3 loop spans 14 amino acids. Trimming pared 0 bases from V and 2 bases from J, leaving 6 bases between. Germline V gene data show CDR1 as MGHRA and CDR2 as YSYEKL. The CDR3 DNA reads TGCGCCAGCAGCCAAGAGGGGCCCACAGATACGCAGTATTTT. Protein sequence: CASSQEGPTDTQYF.

The chain couples TRBV4-2 to TRBJ2-3, with D possibly being TRBD2 (6 bases). Germline V gives CDR1 LGHNA, CDR2 YNFKEQ. The V end lost 0 bases, the J end lost 0 bases, and 13 bases lay between the germline ends. This CDR3 comprises 17 residues. As DNA, the CDR3 is TGTGCCAGCAGCCAAGAGGAGAGCGGGCTCAGCACAGATACGCAGTATTTT. Its protein is CASSQEESGLSTDTQYF.

This clone was detected once. The J gene is TRBJ2-5, the V gene TRBV2, with unresolved D. V lost 11 bases to trimming and J lost 2 bases, with 15 bases between them. CDR3 length equals 13 residues. Germline CDR1 is SNHLY and CDR2 is FYNNEI. CDR3 in DNA: TGTGCCTGGGAAACAGCCGAACAAGAGACCCAGTACTTC. As protein: CAWETAEQETQYF.

The V call is TRBV7-6, the J call TRBJ2-2, with 10 bases fitting TRBD2. CDR1 and CDR2 (germline): SGHVS, FNYEAQ. This CDR3 spans 16 amino acids. J lost 7 bases, V lost 1 base, and 6 bases had no gene match. The CDR3 reads CASSLESSGGVGELFF. In DNA form, the CDR3 reads TGTGCCAGCAGCTTAGAGTCTAGCGGGGGAGTCGGGGAGCTGTTTTTT.